A selection of T cell receptor beta chains follows, all from one sample in a study of blood T cell repertoires in COVID-19. Sequencing used immunoSEQ multiplex PCR; TCRdb keeps in-frame clones, though not all of them. Of about 120,000 clones in the sample, 75% to 80% were seen once. The sample taken for sequencing was peripheral blood. Receptors originate from a human donor in a cohort sampled during active COVID-19. CDR3s include the opening cysteine and the closing phenylalanine or tryptophan. Each record gives: CDR3 length, V gene, D gene, clone size, J gene, CDR3 protein, CDR3 DNA. A D gene is named only where the DNA matches it firmly. A row's size may be missing; if present it is once, few, many or a size class.

>14|TRBV18|.|.|TRBJ1-1
CASSEQGGNTEAFF
TGTGCCAGCTCGGAACAGGGCGGGAACACTGAAGCTTTCTTT
>13|TRBV5-4|TRBD2|.|TRBJ2-5
CASSREGMETQYF
TGTGCCAGCAGCCGGGAGGGGATGGAGACCCAGTACTTC
>16|TRBV11-2|TRBD2|.|TRBJ2-7
CASSGGGGRFNYEQYF
TGTGCCAGCAGCGGGGGGGGCGGGAGGTTTAACTACGAGCAGTACTTC
>15|TRBV15|.|.|TRBJ1-1
CATSRDQGLNTEAFF
TGTGCCACCAGCAGAGATCAGGGGTTAAACACTGAAGCTTTCTTT
>16|TRBV6-2/TRBV6-3|TRBD1|.|TRBJ2-7
CASSYRSTGGSYEQYF
TGTGCCAGCAGTTACCGGTCGACAGGGGGCTCCTACGAGCAGTACTTC
>16|TRBV25-1|TRBD1|.|TRBJ2-7
CASSDTRQGGLSEQYF
TGTGCCAGCAGTGATACCAGACAGGGGGGACTATCCGAGCAGTACTTC
>15|TRBV24-1|TRBD1|.|TRBJ2-1
CATSDSRTGVNEQFF
TGTGCCACCAGTGATTCCAGGACAGGGGTTAATGAGCAGTTCTTC
>13|TRBV6-4|.|once|TRBJ1-1
CASIVRGATEAFF
TGTGCCAGCATTGTTAGGGGTGCCACTGAAGCTTTCTTT
>16|TRBV3-1/TRBV3-2|.|once|TRBJ2-3
CASSQVRGSGVDTQYF
TGTGCCAGCAGCCAAGTTCGGGGTTCGGGGGTCGATACGCAGTATTTT
>14|TRBV11-2|.|.|TRBJ2-7
CASSFQGMSYEQYF
TGTGCCAGCAGCTTCCAGGGGATGTCCTACGAGCAGTACTTC
>14|TRBV27|TRBD1|.|TRBJ1-5
CASSFRGRNQPQHF
TGTGCCAGCAGTTTCAGGGGGCGCAATCAGCCCCAGCATTTT
>16|TRBV29-1|.|.|TRBJ1-1
CSVGDAERGLNTEAFF
TGCAGCGTTGGAGATGCGGAAAGAGGGTTGAACACTGAAGCTTTCTTT
>15|TRBV7-7|TRBD1|.|TRBJ1-1
CASSRTGGRNTEAFF
TGTGCTAGCAGCCGGACAGGGGGGAGGAACACTGAAGCTTTCTTT
>16|TRBV3-1/TRBV3-2|.|.|TRBJ2-6
CASSHYGETGANVLTF
TGTGCCAGCAGCCATTACGGGGAAACCGGGGCCAACGTCCTGACTTTC
>16|TRBV19|.|.|TRBJ2-6
CASSPWRGPGANVLTF
TGTGCCAGTAGCCCCTGGAGGGGGCCTGGGGCCAACGTCCTGACTTTC
>15|TRBV5-1|TRBD2|.|TRBJ2-1
CASSYPSGGYNEQFF
TGCGCCAGCAGCTACCCTAGCGGGGGATACAATGAGCAGTTCTTC
>14|TRBV14|.|.|TRBJ2-7
CASSPLGDFNEQYF
TGTGCCAGCAGCCCCCTGGGGGACTTTAACGAGCAGTACTTC
>15|TRBV11-3|.|.|TRBJ1-1
CASSLDQGWNTEAFF
TGTGCCAGCAGCTTAGATCAGGGCTGGAACACTGAAGCTTTCTTT
>15|TRBV15|.|.|TRBJ1-1
CATSREVQVNTEAFF
TGTGCCACCAGCAGAGAGGTACAGGTGAACACTGAAGCTTTCTTT
>15|TRBV6-5|TRBD1|.|TRBJ1-2
CASSHPGQDPYGYTF
TGTGCCAGCAGTCACCCGGGACAGGACCCTTATGGCTACACCTTC
>13|TRBV3-1/TRBV3-2|.|.|TRBJ1-2
CASSLKGGYGYTF
TGTGCCAGCAGCCTCAAGGGGGGGTATGGCTACACCTTC
>18|TRBV7-9|TRBD2|.|TRBJ2-1
CASSPSGGGASSYNEQFF
TGTGCCAGCAGCCCCTCGGGCGGGGGGGCTAGCTCCTACAATGAGCAGTTCTTC
>13|TRBV10-3|.|.|TRBJ1-3
CAISLSSGNTIYF
TGTGCCATCAGTCTCAGCTCTGGAAACACCATATATTTT
>18|TRBV21-1|.|.|TRBJ1-6
CASSKALYRHSYNSPLHF
TGTGCCAGCAGCAAAGCGCTTTACCGACACTCCTATAATTCACCCCTCCACTTT
>15|TRBV28|TRBD2|.|TRBJ2-1
CASSLGLAGGRQQFF
TGTGCCAGCAGTTTAGGACTAGCGGGAGGGCGGCAGCAGTTCTTC
>14|TRBV11-2|TRBD1|few|TRBJ1-6
CASSWGQGNSPLHF
TGTGCCAGCAGCTGGGGACAGGGTAATTCACCCCTCCACTTT
>18|TRBV4-1|TRBD1|.|TRBJ1-6
CASSQEGTGSARDSPLHF
TGCGCCAGCAGCCAAGAAGGGACAGGGAGCGCGCGGGATTCACCCCTCCACTTT
>16|TRBV10-3|TRBD1|.|TRBJ2-3
CAISDPQGASTDTQYF
TGTGCCATCAGTGACCCTCAGGGGGCGAGCACAGATACGCAGTATTTT
>17|TRBV9|.|.|TRBJ1-6
CASTLGGDSSYNSPLHF
TGTGCCAGCACCTTAGGGGGGGATAGCTCCTATAATTCACCCCTCCACTTT
>15|TRBV27|TRBD1|.|TRBJ1-1
CASSPTGALNTEAFF
TGTGCCAGCAGTCCCACAGGGGCTTTGAACACTGAAGCTTTCTTT
>15|TRBV5-1|TRBD2|once|TRBJ2-7
CASSLVAGGPYEQYF
TGCGCCAGCAGCTTGGTAGCGGGAGGGCCCTACGAGCAGTACTTC
>13|TRBV2|.|.|TRBJ1-2
CASSEGTDYGYTF
TGTGCCAGCAGTGAAGGCACAGACTATGGCTACACCTTC
>15|TRBV29-1|TRBD2|.|TRBJ2-3
CSVEGRERVTDTQYF
TGCAGCGTTGAAGGGCGGGAGCGTGTGACAGATACGCAGTATTTT
>12|TRBV29-1|.|.|TRBJ1-1
CSALKGDPEAFF
TGCAGCGCCTTAAAGGGGGATCCCGAAGCTTTCTTT
>17|TRBV25-1|.|once|TRBJ1-2
CASSANLPGHLNYGYTF
TGTGCCAGCAGTGCCAATTTACCAGGACACCTAAACTATGGCTACACCTTC
>14|TRBV9|.|.|TRBJ2-7
CASSVPVQEYEQYF
TGTGCCAGCAGCGTTCCGGTACAGGAGTACGAGCAGTACTTC
>14|TRBV10-1|TRBD1|few|TRBJ1-3
CASSGTASGNTIYF
TGCGCCAGCAGCGGGACAGCGTCTGGAAACACCATATATTTT
>13|TRBV28|.|.|TRBJ2-3
CASSTDNTDTQYF
TGTGCCAGCAGTACCGACAACACAGATACGCAGTATTTT
>13|TRBV11-2|.|.|TRBJ2-7
CASSLARTYEQYF
TGTGCCAGCAGCTTAGCCAGGACCTACGAGCAGTACTTC
>12|TRBV15|.|.|TRBJ2-7
CATSRDSYEQYF
TGTGCCACCAGCAGAGACAGCTACGAGCAGTACTTC
>13|TRBV29-1|TRBD1|.|TRBJ1-2
CSVFTGGGYGYTF
TGCAGCGTTTTTACAGGGGGCGGTTATGGCTACACCTTC
>15|TRBV28|TRBD1|.|TRBJ1-5
CASRLDRGDNQPQHF
TGTGCCAGCAGACTTGACAGGGGGGACAATCAGCCCCAGCATTTT
>13|TRBV12-3/TRBV12-4|.|.|TRBJ1-2
CASSLPGAGGYTF
TGTGCCAGCAGTCTTCCCGGGGCGGGGGGCTACACCTTC
>13|TRBV4-1|.|.|TRBJ2-7
CASSPLRGYEQYF
TGCGCCAGCAGCCCCCTACGGGGTTACGAGCAGTACTTC
>15|TRBV7-6|TRBD1|once|TRBJ1-1
CASSLEGAGVTEAFF
TGTGCCAGCAGCTTAGAGGGGGCAGGGGTAACTGAAGCTTTCTTT
>15|TRBV5-1|TRBD1|.|TRBJ2-7
CASSPPGTGLPEQYF
TGCGCCAGCAGCCCACCGGGGACAGGGTTGCCCGAGCAGTACTTC
>18|TRBV6-2/TRBV6-3|TRBD2|.|TRBJ2-3
CASSYPLTSGGATDTQYF
TGTGCCAGCAGTTATCCCCTGACTAGCGGGGGGGCGACAGATACGCAGTATTTT
>14|TRBV28|.|few|TRBJ2-1
CASSLVAVYNEQFF
TGTGCCAGCAGTTTAGTGGCTGTATACAATGAGCAGTTCTTC
>14|TRBV5-1|TRBD1|.|TRBJ1-1
CASSLEDRVAEAFF
TGCGCCAGCAGCTTAGAAGACAGGGTCGCTGAAGCTTTCTTT
>14|TRBV9|TRBD2|.|TRBJ2-3
CASSSGGRRDTQYF
TGTGCCAGCAGCAGCGGGGGAAGGCGAGATACGCAGTATTTT
>15|TRBV13|.|.|TRBJ2-6
CASSLGSSGANVLTF
TGTGCCAGCAGCCTCGGGAGTTCTGGGGCCAACGTCCTGACTTTC
>16|TRBV7-9|.|.|TRBJ2-7
CASSLGSYASSYEQYF
TGTGCCAGCAGCTTAGGCTCGTACGCGAGCTCCTACGAGCAGTACTTC
>15|TRBV6-5|TRBD1|.|TRBJ2-7
CASSFGQGAKNEQYF
TGTGCCAGCAGTTTCGGACAGGGGGCGAAAAACGAGCAGTACTTC
>15|TRBV14|.|.|TRBJ1-2
CASSSRQAPYYGYTF
TGTGCCAGCAGCTCCCGACAGGCGCCCTATTATGGCTACACCTTC
>14|TRBV28|.|.|TRBJ2-7
CASGRRTVTYEQYF
TGTGCCAGTGGCAGGAGGACAGTCACCTACGAGCAGTACTTC
>14|TRBV4-2|.|.|TRBJ2-7
CASSQVSRGYEQYF
TGTGCCAGCAGCCAAGTTAGCAGGGGCTACGAGCAGTACTTC
>15|TRBV5-4|.|.|TRBJ1-4
CASSSRPIEGEKLFF
TGTGCCAGCAGCTCCCGCCCGATCGAGGGTGAAAAACTGTTTTTT
>15|TRBV19|TRBD1|.|TRBJ1-1
CASTPGQTTNTEAFF
TGTGCCAGCACGCCGGGACAGACGACAAACACTGAAGCTTTCTTT
>15|TRBV7-9|TRBD2|few|TRBJ2-7
CASSSGLAGGGEQYF
TGTGCCAGCAGCTCGGGACTAGCGGGAGGGGGCGAGCAGTACTTC